Described below is a single TCR beta chain sequence and its context. Only in-frame clones appear in the TCRdb table, and some are missing; sequencing was by immunoSEQ multiplex PCR. The table includes some 62,000 clones, approximately 86% detected once. This sample was taken from a study of technical replicates of blood from a few donors. Trimming took 2 bases from V and 5 from J, leaving 14 bases between them. This CDR3 region has 15 residues. Germline V gives CDR1 SEHNR, CDR2 FQNEAQ (reference sequence). The V gene is TRBV7-9, the J gene TRBJ2-3; D is perhaps TRBD1 (6 bases). The TCR originated in a human donor in good health. Some clones in this sample may be carry-over from other donors' samples. The sample was PBMCs. The CDR3 DNA is TGTGCCAGCAGCTTAAATGATCGAGGGGGAGATACGCAGTATTTT. This sequence encodes CASSLNDRGGDTQYF.